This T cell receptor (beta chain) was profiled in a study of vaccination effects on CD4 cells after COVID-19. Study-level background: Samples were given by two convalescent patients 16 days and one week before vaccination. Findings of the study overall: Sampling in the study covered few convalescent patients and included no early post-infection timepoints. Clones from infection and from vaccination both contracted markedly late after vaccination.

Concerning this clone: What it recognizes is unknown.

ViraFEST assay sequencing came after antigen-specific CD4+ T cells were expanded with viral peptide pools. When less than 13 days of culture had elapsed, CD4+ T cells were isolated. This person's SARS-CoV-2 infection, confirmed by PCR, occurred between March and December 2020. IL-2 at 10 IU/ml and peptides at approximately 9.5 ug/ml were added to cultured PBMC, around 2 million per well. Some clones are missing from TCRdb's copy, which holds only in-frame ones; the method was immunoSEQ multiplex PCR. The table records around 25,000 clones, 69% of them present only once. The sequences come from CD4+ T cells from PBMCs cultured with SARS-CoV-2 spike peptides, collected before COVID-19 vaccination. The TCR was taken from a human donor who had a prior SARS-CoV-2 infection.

DNA of the CDR3: TGCGCCAGCAGCCAAGATGCGGGTTTCGCAGATACGCAGTATTTT. It yields the protein CASSQDAGFADTQYF. The chain combines TRBV4-1 with TRBJ2-3, with D perhaps TRBD2 (5 bases). The CDR3 runs 15 residues. The V and J ends lost 0 bases and 4 bases respectively, with 11 bases between them. Per the germline V gene, CDR1 is MGHRA and CDR2 is YSYEKL.